What follows are 10 T cell receptor beta chains derived from one specimen sequenced in a study of regulatory T cells in long-lasting Graves disease. The authors built TCR beta libraries using iRepertoire HTBI primers and Arm-PCR of CDR3 regions. Using its own MiXCR run on the multiplex PCR reads, TCRdb lists one record per CDR3 protein. This table holds around 500,000 distinct CDR3 sequences, about a fifth found once. The time point was: persistent/refractory GD, antithyroid drugs over 5 years with positive TRAb. After RNA was extracted from PBMCs, the TCR library was made from it. The specimen comprised peripheral blood mononuclear cells (PBMCs), sampled when the disease was refractory, from a patient treated with antithyroid drugs. All receptors come from a female donor with Graves disease.

This clonotype was observed a handful of times. This chain links TRBV14 with TRBJ2-7, with a possible D match to TRBD2 (5 bases). The CDR3 runs to 14 residues. Germline V gene lookup returns CDR1 SGHDN and CDR2 FVKESK. The V end lost 1 base, the J end lost 6 bases, and 13 bases lay between the germline ends. CDR3 protein: CASSQVSGFIEQYF. The DNA for the CDR3 is TGTGCCAGCAGCCAAGTCTCGGGGTTCATCGAGCAGTACTTC.

Details on this clonotype: Just one base apart from a much larger clone, this may be a read error. CDR3: CASGPYRGNTEAFF. The CDR3 DNA sequence: TGCGCCAGCGGCCCTTACAGGGGGAACACTGAAGCTTTCTTT. The V gene is TRBV5-1, the J gene TRBJ1-1, with 7 positions matching TRBD1. CDR1 is SGHRS and CDR2 is YFSETQ in the germline V gene. After removal of 7 bases from V and 1 base from J, the junction contained 7 bases not matched to a gene. CDR3 length: 14 amino acids.

This clonotype was recorded at least ten times. The rearrangement joins TRBV29-1 to TRBJ1-1; D perhaps matches TRBD1 (5 bases). Germline-derived CDR1 and CDR2 are SQVTM and ANQGSEA. The CDR3 covers 12 residues. With 7 bases removed from V and 5 bases from J, the gap between germline ends came to 14 bases. This CDR3 is CSASGRGTEAFF. DNA of the CDR3: TGCAGCGCCTCTGGCCGGGGGACTGAAGCTTTCTTT.

This sequence joins TRBV27 and TRBJ2-7; D remains ambiguous. This CDR3 comprises 13 residues. Trimming took off 5 bases at V and 6 bases at J, with 14 bases between the two ends. Germline V gene lookup returns CDR1 MNHEY and CDR2 SMNVEV (reference sequence). The CDR3 DNA reads TGTGCCAGCAGTACCCCCGGGCAGACCGAGCAGTACTTC. It codes for CASSTPGQTEQYF.

The chain recombines TRBV12-3 or TRBV12-4 with TRBJ2-6, with no clear D. The germline V and J ends were trimmed by 4 bases and 1 base, with 8 bases remaining between them. The CDR3 sequence is 15 residues long. CDR3 protein: CASSSYTSGANVLTF. The CDR3 bases are TGTGCCAGCAGTTCGTACACTTCTGGGGCCAACGTCCTGACTTTC.

V usage is TRBV20-1 and J usage is TRBJ1-2; D is unresolved. Trimming took 7 bases from V and 4 from J, leaving 10 bases between them. Per the germline V gene, CDR1 is DFQATT and CDR2 is SNEGSKA (reference sequence). This CDR3 is 11 amino acids long. The CDR3 loop is CSVTAIYGYTF. DNA of the CDR3: TGCAGTGTTACAGCCATCTATGGCTACACCTTC.

V usage is TRBV11-2 and J usage is TRBJ2-7; 7 bases are shared with TRBD1. Germline CDR1 and CDR2: SGHAT and FQNNGV. The CDR3 spans 15 residues. V dropped 4 bases and J dropped 2; count of bases not matched to a gene: 8. The CDR3 coding sequence is TGTGCCAGCAGCTCGAGACAGGGTCTTGCCTACGAGCAGTACTTC. Translating it yields CASSSRQGLAYEQYF.

This clonotype was counted at least ten times. The V gene is TRBV12-3 or TRBV12-4, the J gene TRBJ1-3; tentative D call: TRBD1 (5 bases). The CDR3 totals 16 residues. V shed 3 bases and J shed 0 bases, with 12 bases lying between them. The DNA of the CDR3 is TGTGCCAGCAGTTTCCAGGGCGCTCTCTCTGGAAACACCATATATTTT. Its translation: CASSFQGALSGNTIYF.

Only a few counts were recorded for this clonotype. The CDR3 DNA follows: TGCGCCAGCAGCGGGACAGTTTCGAACACTGAAGCTTTCTTT. Translated, it gives CASSGTVSNTEAFF. The chain has TRBV5-1 and TRBJ1-1, with 7 bases that match TRBD1. The V and J ends lost 4 bases and 1 base, in that order; junction bases with no gene match: 4. CDR1 is SGHRS, CDR2 YFSETQ, per germline. The CDR3 runs to 14 residues.

The chain has TRBV28 and TRBJ2-6; D possibly corresponds to TRBD2 (5 bases). V dropped 6 bases and J dropped 3 bases, with 12 bases sitting between them. The CDR3 extends over 15 amino acids. The germline V gene has CDR1 MDHEN and CDR2 SYDVKM. As DNA, the CDR3 is TGTGCCAGCAGCCCCGCCGGGGTTGGGGCCAACGTCCTGACTTTC. It specifies CASSPAGVGANVLTF.